These 3 T cell receptor beta chains share one sample of origin, sequenced in a study of graft-versus-host responses after intestinal transplantation. Libraries were prepared by immunoSEQ multiplex PCR; TCRdb keeps only in-frame clonotypes and omits some of them. Counted here are 90,000 to 150,000 clones, 90% to 95% occurring once; the ten biggest clones make up 0.095% to 0.15%. No antigen has been identified for these receptors. Sequences were derived from unstimulated CD4+ T cells sorted from spleen or lymph node cells, sampled before intestinal transplant. The receptor set was obtained from a human donor who received an intestinal transplant.

The CDR3 DNA reads TGCGCCAGCAGCTTCTTGACAGGGGGGGTCAACGAGCAGTACTTC. Protein product: CASSFLTGGVNEQYF. The chain combines TRBV5-1 with TRBJ2-7; 9 bases map to TRBD1. The J segment lost 5 bases and the V segment lost 2 bases, leaving 8 bases of the junction unmatched. The germline V gene has CDR1 SGHRS and CDR2 YFSETQ. This CDR3 region has 15 residues.

This clone was observed a handful of times. The rearrangement links TRBV14 to TRBJ1-4, with D unresolved. V lost 1 base and J lost 7, with 13 bases in between. The CDR3 is 15 amino acids. Germline V lookup: CDR1 SGHDN, CDR2 FVKESK. In DNA form, the CDR3 reads TGTGCCAGCAGCCAAGGAGGAATCCGGGGTGAAAAACTGTTTTTT. This sequence encodes CASSQGGIRGEKLFF.

This chain links TRBV5-1 with TRBJ2-7; D gene unclear. CDR3 length: 13 amino acids. CDR1 is SGHRS, CDR2 YFSETQ, per germline. Trimming removed 4 bases at V and 7 bases at J, with 15 bases between. In nucleotides, the CDR3 is TGCGCCAGCAGCGGGAACCTCCCGGGTGAGCAGTACTTC. Translated: CASSGNLPGEQYF. Drawing the rest from reference TRBV5-1 and TRBJ2-7, the complete variable domain is KAGVTQTPRYLIKTRGQQVTLSCSPISGHRSVSWYQQTPGQGLQFLFEYFSETQRNKGNFPGRFSGRQFSNSRSEMNVSTLELGDSALYLCASSGNLPGEQYFGPGTRLTVT.